Below are 18 T cell receptor beta chains sequenced from a single sample in a study of response to subunit inactivated influenza vaccine. Each CDR3 protein is one row after TCRdb ran MiXCR on the RT-PCR reads. The sample records some 500,000 distinct CDR3 sequences, around 13% being singletons. The input for sequencing was PBMCs from blood, taken around seven weeks after vaccination. The source is a man aged 45 to 65 who received an inactivated influenza vaccine.

As DNA, the CDR3 is TGTGCCAGCAGCTTTGAGACAGGGTTGGTCACAGATACGCAGTATTTT. It yields the protein CASSFETGLVTDTQYF. The J gene is TRBJ2-3, the V gene TRBV7-9; 7 nucleotides line up with TRBD1. The CDR3 spans 16 residues. The trim removed 3 bases at V and 2 bases at J, leaving 8 bases unmatched. Germline V gives CDR1 SEHNR, CDR2 FQNEAQ (reference sequence).

This clonotype has a handful of counts. The rearrangement uses TRBV5-1 and TRBJ2-2, with D perhaps assigned TRBD1 or TRBD2 (5 bases each). From germline, CDR1 is SGHRS and CDR2 YFSETQ. The CDR3 spans 17 residues. V was cut by 4 bases and J by 0 bases, with 16 bases left in between. The CDR3 protein is CASSLRVGHSNTGELFF. The CDR3 DNA follows: TGCGCCAGCAGCCTGCGGGTAGGACACTCGAACACCGGGGAGCTGTTTTTT.

Only a few counts were recorded for this clonotype. This rearrangement joins TRBV7-9 to TRBJ1-2; unclear D gene. V was clipped by 5 bases and J by 0 bases, with 13 bases between them. Germline V lookup: CDR1 SEHNR, CDR2 FQNEAQ (reference sequence). This CDR3 comprises 15 residues. CDR3 region: CASSPRVSANYGYTF. CDR3 in DNA: TGTGCCAGCAGCCCGAGGGTGTCAGCTAACTATGGCTACACCTTC.

This clonotype was seen only a few times. The chain employs TRBV27 and TRBJ1-6, with D maybe TRBD1 (5 bases). CDR1 and CDR2 (germline): MNHEY, SMNVEV (reference sequence). V gave up 4 bases and J gave up 3 bases, with 10 bases separating them. The CDR3 runs to 15 residues. The CDR3 is CASSSSGLYNSPLHF. The CDR3 nucleotides read TGTGCCAGCAGTTCATCGGGACTCTATAATTCACCCCTCCACTTT.

With respect to this clonotype: The germline gene is not matched at one end of the junction; a read error may be the cause. This chain uses TRBV9 with TRBJ2-1; TRBD2 might be the D (5 bases). The germline CDR1 and CDR2 sequences are SGDLS and YYNGEE. CDR3 length: 16 residues. CDR3 in DNA: TGTGCCGGCAGCGTAGCAAGCGGAACCTTGTACAATGAGCAGTTCTTC. This codes for CAGSVASGTLYNEQFF.

This clonotype was observed at least ten times. The chain's CDR3 is CASSYLNENEQFF. The CDR3 DNA follows: TGTGCCAGCAGTTACTTGAATGAGAATGAGCAGTTCTTC. The genes are TRBV6-5 and TRBJ2-1; D is unresolved. There are 13 residues in the CDR3. CDR1 and CDR2 from the germline V gene are MNHEY and SVGAGI. Trimming took off 1 base at V and 7 bases at J, with 8 bases between the two ends.

This clonotype has just a few counts. This chain's CDR3 is CATSRVEDLNTEAFF. Written as DNA, the CDR3 is TGTGCCACCAGCAGAGTAGAGGATTTGAACACTGAAGCTTTCTTT. The chain carries TRBV15 and TRBJ1-1; D remains ambiguous. Trimming pared 1 base from V and 0 bases from J, leaving 9 bases between. This CDR3 has 15 residues. Per the germline V gene, CDR1 is LNHNV and CDR2 is YYDKDF (reference sequence). The full variable domain, in which reference TRBV15 and TRBJ1-1 provide the parts outside the CDR3, is DAMVIQNPRYQVTQFGKPVTLSCSQTLNHNVMYWYQQKSSQAPKLLFHYYDKDFNNEADTPDNFQSRRPNTSFCFLDIRSPGLGDTAMYLCATSRVEDLNTEAFFGQGTRLTVV.

The sample holds many counts of this clonotype. The rearrangement uses TRBV6-1 and TRBJ1-2, with TRBD1 as a possible D gene (5 bases). CDR3 length: 15 residues. The germline V gene has CDR1 MNHNS and CDR2 SASEGT. The V end was cut by 6 bases, the J end by 5 bases, with 19 bases between. CDR3 in DNA: TGTGCCAGCAGCCTAGGACTAGAGGGGTTATATGGCTACACCTTC. Translated: CASSLGLEGLYGYTF.

This clonotype was seen a handful of times. The J gene is TRBJ2-1, the V gene TRBV5-1, with D tentatively TRBD2 (6 bases). Trimming pared 4 bases from V and 6 bases from J, leaving 14 bases between. Germline CDR1 is SGHRS and CDR2 is YFSETQ. The CDR3 sequence is 14 residues long. CDR3 coding DNA: TGCGCCAGCAGCCCCGGAGGGGTAACCAATGAGCAGTTCTTC. Amino acid sequence: CASSPGGVTNEQFF.

This clonotype was detected a few times. The CDR3 loop reads CASSQGDRAFGEKLFF. In nucleotides, the CDR3 is TGTGCCAGCAGCCAGGGTGACAGGGCGTTTGGAGAAAAACTGTTTTTT. This chain connects TRBV14 to TRBJ1-4; TRBD1 agrees at 7 bases. CDR3 length: 16 residues. Germline V CDR1 and CDR2: SGHDN, FVKESK. With 3 bases clipped from V and 8 bases from J, the junction kept 12 bases outside the gene matches.

This clonotype was detected ten times or more. V usage is TRBV20-1 and J usage is TRBJ2-1; D is unresolved. The CDR3 is made up of 13 amino acids. Per the germline V gene, CDR1 is DFQATT and CDR2 is SNEGSKA (reference sequence). V was cut by 8 bases and J by 3 bases, with 14 bases left in between. Here the CDR3 DNA reads TGCAGTATGCACCGGGCTGACTACAATGAGCAGTTCTTC. This gives the protein CSMHRADYNEQFF.

This clonotype has more than one count but fewer than ten. CDR3 DNA sequence: TGTGCCAGCAGTCAAAAGAGACTAGCGACACACACAGATACGCAGTATTTT. Its protein is CASSQKRLATHTDTQYF. The genes are TRBV28 and TRBJ2-3; 8 positions match TRBD2. The CDR3 spans 17 residues. The germline gives CDR1 MDHEN, CDR2 SYDVKM. Germline trimming cut 5 bases from V and 2 bases from J; bases unmatched to any gene: 12.

The rearrangement uses TRBV19 and TRBJ2-1, with D hard to call. V was pared by 0 bases and J by 5 bases, with 8 bases between. The germline CDR1 and CDR2 sequences are LNHDA and SQIVND (reference sequence). This CDR3 spans 14 amino acids. CDR3 in DNA: TGTGCCAGTAGTATAGAGGCTGGGAACAATGAGCAGTTCTTC. It specifies CASSIEAGNNEQFF.

This clonotype occurred a few times. The V and J genes are TRBV7-2 and TRBJ2-2; TRBD1 agrees at 7 bases. The ends lost 8 bases at V and 1 base at J; junction bases unmatched: 13. Germline-derived CDR1 and CDR2 are SGHTA and FQGNSA. The CDR3 covers 17 residues. In DNA form, the CDR3 reads TGTGCCAGCTCTACGACCCCGGGACAGCTGAACACCGGGGAGCTGTTTTTT. Protein product: CASSTTPGQLNTGELFF.

As concerns this clonotype: Just one base apart from a much larger clone, this may be a read error. V is TRBV11-2 and J is TRBJ2-7; perhaps TRBD1 as D (6 bases). The CDR3 spans 15 residues. The germline gives CDR1 SGHAT, CDR2 FQNNGV. The CDR3 coding sequence is TGTTCCAGCAGCTTAGATCGTGGGGGCGCGTACGAGCAGTACTTC. This gives the protein CSSSLDRGGAYEQYF.

This clonotype was detected only a few times. The genes are TRBV7-9 and TRBJ2-1, with D possibly TRBD1 on 6 matching bases. The CDR3 has 13 residues. Germline CDR1 and CDR2: SEHNR and FQNEAQ (reference sequence). V lost 3 bases and J lost 8, with 11 bases in between. The CDR3 nucleotides are TGTGCCAGCAGCTTTCCCAACAGGGATGAGCAGTTCTTC. Its protein product is CASSFPNRDEQFF.

V and J are TRBV4-3 and TRBJ2-3; D may correspond to TRBD1 or TRBD2 (6 bases each). CDR1 and CDR2 (germline): LGHNA, YSLEER. The length of the CDR3 is 17 residues. V was clipped by 4 bases and J by 4 bases, with 21 bases between them. As DNA, the CDR3 is TGCGCCAGCAGCCCCTCAGAGGGGGGTGGGTTACCAGATACGCAGTATTTT. Amino acids: CASSPSEGGGLPDTQYF.

This clonotype has more than one count but fewer than ten. The rearrangement joins TRBV18 to TRBJ2-3, with D possibly matching TRBD2 (5 bases). This CDR3 has 13 residues. With 4 bases removed from V and 3 bases from J, the gap between germline ends came to 8 bases. Germline CDR1 is KGHSH and CDR2 is LQKENI. The CDR3, as DNA: TGTGCCAGCTCACAACTAGAGACAGATACGCAGTATTTT. It is translated as CASSQLETDTQYF.